These 3 T cell receptor beta chains came from one sample sequenced in a study of T-cell memory formation after mild COVID-19. TCRdb recomputed calls from the 5' RACE reads with MiXCR, one row per CDR3 protein. The table records hundreds of thousands of distinct CDR3 sequences, about a sixth of them present only once. Source material: PBMCs or a T cell subset sorted from them (not recorded which). The receptors stem from an adult woman who had mild COVID-19 (a few samples of this study predate the infection). Cell type and time point are not known.

This clonotype was counted at least ten times. This chain links TRBV7-3 with TRBJ2-2; 10 nucleotides agree with TRBD2. The CDR3 contains 15 residues. V was clipped by 2 bases and J by 6 bases; unmatched bases: 3. Germline V CDR1 and CDR2: SGHTA, FQGTGA. CDR3: CASSLSSGRAGELFF. The CDR3 coding sequence is TGTGCCAGCAGCTTATCCAGCGGGAGGGCCGGGGAGCTGTTTTTT.

This rearrangement joins TRBV3-1 to TRBJ1-2; TRBD1 might be the D (5 bases). This CDR3 spans 14 amino acids. The germline V gene has CDR1 LGHDT and CDR2 YNNKEL (reference sequence). Trimming took 4 bases from V and 7 from J, leaving 16 bases between them. DNA of the CDR3: TGTGCCAGCAGCCCCGGGACCGGGACGCGTGGCTACACCTTC. Translated: CASSPGTGTRGYTF. Together with reference TRBV3-1 and TRBJ1-2, the CDR3 gives the full variable domain: DTAVSQTPKYLVTQMGNDKSIKCEQNLGHDTMYWYKQDSKKFLKIMFSYNNKELIINETVPNRFSPKSPDKAHLNLHINSLELGDSAVYFCASSPGTGTRGYTFGSGTRLTVV.

The rearrangement uses TRBV7-9 and TRBJ1-5; tentative D call: TRBD1 (6 bases). The germline V gene has CDR1 SEHNR and CDR2 FQNEAQ (reference sequence). CDR3 length: 14 residues. V was shortened by 1 base and J by 9 bases, with 13 bases between the two germline ends. Written as DNA, the CDR3 is TGTGCCAGCAGCTTAGAGGCAGGGGTAGGGCCCCAGCATTTT. Residues: CASSLEAGVGPQHF.